The rows below give T cell receptor beta chains drawn from one sample of a study of OX40 agonist ivuxolimab in advanced cancers. Assay used: immunoSEQ multiplex PCR; TCRdb lists only in-frame clones, some missing. This table has 90,000 or so clones, 75% to 90% appearing once. The material sequenced was CD4+ or CD8+ T cells sorted from blood, taken in a trial of the OX40 agonist ivuxolimab. The receptors shown here come from an adult with an advanced solid tumor such as melanoma, head and neck, liver or kidney cancer. Each CDR3 is given with its conserved first and last residue. A D gene is named only where the DNA matches it firmly. The size of a clone is reported for some rows only, either as once, few or many, or as a class for expanded clones.

clone size,D gene,V gene,J gene,CDR3 DNA,CDR3 protein
-,-,TRBV18,TRBJ1-1,TGTGCCAGCTCACCAGAAAGCGGGACTCCGAACACTGAAGCTTTCTTT,CASSPESGTPNTEAFF
-,-,TRBV5-4,TRBJ1-1,TGTGCCAGCAGCTTCGGGACAAAGAACACTGAAGCTTTCTTT,CASSFGTKNTEAFF
-,-,TRBV5-4,TRBJ2-2,TGTGCCAGCAGCTTGGACTCTAACACCGGGGAGCTGTTTTTT,CASSLDSNTGELFF
-,-,TRBV27,TRBJ1-5,TGTGCCAGCAGTACCCGGCGGCACGGAATGGGTCAGCCCCAGCATTTT,CASSTRRHGMGQPQHF
-,TRBD1,TRBV5-1,TRBJ1-4,TGCGCCAGCAGCCTCGGGACAGGGGACGAAAAACTGTTTTTT,CASSLGTGDEKLFF
-,-,TRBV5-3,TRBJ2-7,TGTGCCAGAAGCTTATTGGGACAATCCTCCTACGAGCAGTACTTC,CARSLLGQSSYEQYF
few,TRBD1,TRBV2,TRBJ1-2,TGTGCCAGACTCAGGGGGCCTAACTATGGCTACACCTTC,CARLRGPNYGYTF
-,TRBD2,TRBV7-9,TRBJ2-1,TGTGCCAGCAGCCTCGGTTCTCCCGGGGGGGACAATGAGCAGTTCTTC,CASSLGSPGGDNEQFF
-,-,TRBV5-6,TRBJ1-1,TGTGCCAGCAGCTTCCTCTCAGGCCTTGCGGACACTGAAGCTTTCTTT,CASSFLSGLADTEAFF
-,-,TRBV2,TRBJ1-4,TGTGCCAGCGGGGGAAAGGATGCAACTAATGAAAAACTGTTTTTT,CASGGKDATNEKLFF
-,TRBD2,TRBV19,TRBJ2-5,TGTGCCAGTAGTGTAGGACTAGCGGGGTTTCAAGAGACCCAGTACTTC,CASSVGLAGFQETQYF
-,-,TRBV27,TRBJ1-1,TGTGCCAGCAGGGCCCGGCAGACCTTGAACACTGAAGCTTTCTTT,CASRARQTLNTEAFF
once,-,TRBV2,TRBJ1-6,TGTGCCAGCAACCAGGAGGTTAATTCACCCCTCCACTTT,CASNQEVNSPLHF